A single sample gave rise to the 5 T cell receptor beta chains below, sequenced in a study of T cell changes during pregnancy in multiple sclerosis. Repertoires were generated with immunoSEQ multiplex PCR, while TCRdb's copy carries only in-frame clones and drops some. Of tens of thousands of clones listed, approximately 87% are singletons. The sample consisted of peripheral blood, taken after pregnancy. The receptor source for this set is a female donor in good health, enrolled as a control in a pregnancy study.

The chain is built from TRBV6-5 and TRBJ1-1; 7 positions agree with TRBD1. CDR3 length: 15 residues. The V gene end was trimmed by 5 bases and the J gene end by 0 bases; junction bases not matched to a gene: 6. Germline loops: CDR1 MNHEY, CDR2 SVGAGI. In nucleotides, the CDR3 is TGTGCCAGCAGTCGACCCGGGACAGTGAACACTGAAGCTTTCTTT. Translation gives CASSRPGTVNTEAFF.

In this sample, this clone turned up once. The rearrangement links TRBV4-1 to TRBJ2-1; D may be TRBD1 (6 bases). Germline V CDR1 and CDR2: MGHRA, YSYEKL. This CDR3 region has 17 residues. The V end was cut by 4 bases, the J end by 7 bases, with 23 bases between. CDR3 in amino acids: CASSLLQGGASSNEQFF. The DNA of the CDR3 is TGCGCCAGCAGCCTCTTACAGGGCGGTGCATCTTCTAATGAGCAGTTCTTC.

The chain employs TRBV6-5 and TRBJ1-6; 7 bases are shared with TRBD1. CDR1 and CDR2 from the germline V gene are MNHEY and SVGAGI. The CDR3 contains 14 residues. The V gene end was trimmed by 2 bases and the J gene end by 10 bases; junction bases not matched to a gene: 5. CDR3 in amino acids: CASSYETGKSPLHF. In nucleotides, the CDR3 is TGTGCCAGCAGTTACGAGACAGGGAAATCACCCCTCCACTTT.

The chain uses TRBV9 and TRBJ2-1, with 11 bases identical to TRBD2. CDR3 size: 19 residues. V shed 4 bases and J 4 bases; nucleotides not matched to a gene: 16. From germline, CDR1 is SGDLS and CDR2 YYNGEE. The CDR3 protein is CASSLGTSGSVILYNEQFF. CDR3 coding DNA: TGTGCCAGCAGCTTAGGGACTAGCGGATCGGTAATACTATACAATGAGCAGTTCTTC.

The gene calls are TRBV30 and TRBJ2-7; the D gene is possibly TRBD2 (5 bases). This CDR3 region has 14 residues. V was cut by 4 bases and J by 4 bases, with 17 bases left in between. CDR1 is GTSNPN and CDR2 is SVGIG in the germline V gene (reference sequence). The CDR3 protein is CAWTWLGGTYEQYF. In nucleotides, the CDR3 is TGTGCCTGGACGTGGTTAGGAGGCACTTACGAGCAGTACTTC.